The clone carrying this T cell receptor beta chain was seen a handful of times. The source of the sample is a study of blood T cells in healthy people across ages. Primed by a sample-barcoded 5' primer and a J-beta primer mix, a second PCR proceeded for about 7 to 11 cycles. A single record per CDR3 protein comes from TCRdb applying MiXCR to the 5' RACE reads. The table lists hundreds of thousands of distinct CDR3 sequences, more than 20% of them singletons. CDR3 size: 17 residues. V gave up 3 bases and J gave up 8 bases; unmatched junction bases: 17. From germline, CDR1 is SGDLS and CDR2 YYNGEE. The gene calls are TRBV9 and TRBJ2-4, with 7 bases lining up with TRBD2. The sequence was obtained from a man between 70 and 80 years old in good health. Sequenced sample: blood. CDR3 bases: TGTGCCAGCAGCGCCACCCCGACGGCGGGGGTTGGTGACATTCAGTACTTC. Translating gives CASSATPTAGVGDIQYF.